The present TCR beta chain was sequenced within a study of T cell responses to AZD1222 COVID-19 vaccine. Points from the study as a whole: Spike was spanned by vaccine-associated CD4 TCRs, with dominance at 160-218 and 743-854.

Generated by immunoSEQ multiplex PCR, the TCRdb table keeps only in-frame clones and is missing some. The sample contains 110,000 to 150,000 clones, 80% to 90% of which appear only once. Concerning this clone itself: Its antigen is currently unknown.

This CDR3 region has 15 residues. V lost 4 bases and J 0 bases, leaving 12 bases between the germline ends. The germline CDR1 and CDR2 sequences are LNHNV and YYDKDF (reference sequence). The chain recombines TRBV15 with TRBJ1-1; D not certain. The sequence derives from an adult in good health. The input for sequencing was peripheral blood, taken on day 0 of AZD1222 vaccination. CDR3 nucleotides: TGTGCCACCAGCATCGGACGGAGTCTGAACACTGAAGCTTTCTTT. Translated: CATSIGRSLNTEAFF.